What follows describes a single TCR beta chain. These data originate in a study of T-cell reconstitution after alpha-beta-depleted transplantation in children. A library of TCRbeta sequences, prepared with unique molecular identifiers, was generated. TCRdb re-derived calls from the PCR reads in MiXCR, one entry per CDR3 protein. The sample consists of under 350,000 distinct CDR3 sequences, approximately 9.6% of them appearing once. This TCR was recovered from a human donor who donated a stem cell graft to a child with SCID. This material consisted of PBMCs from the stem cell graft donor, taken from the stem cell graft.

The CDR3 DNA sequence: TGTGCCAGCAACCTTGGGACTAGCGGGGCCCACGAGCAGTACTTC. It is translated as CASNLGTSGAHEQYF. The V call is TRBV12-3 or TRBV12-4, the J call TRBJ2-7, with 13 bases that match TRBD2. The trim removed 7 bases at V and 5 bases at J, leaving 8 bases unmatched. The CDR3 has 15 amino acids.